These 18 T cell receptor beta chains share one sample of origin, sequenced in a study of shared clonotypes between healthy human individuals. This table comes from immunoSEQ multiplex PCR, and its TCRdb copy is limited to in-frame clones, with some not included. The data show 950,000 to 1,300,000 clones, roughly 75% seen once. Specimen: memory CD4+ T cells sorted from blood. Subset in this sample: CD45RA-negative fraction. Receptors were obtained from a man younger than 35 in good health.

This chain joins TRBV6-1 and TRBJ2-4, with a weak D call TRBD2 (5 bases). CDR3 length: 14 amino acids. Looked up from germline, CDR1 is MNHNS and CDR2 is SASEGT. The V end was cut by 1 base, the J end by 4 bases, with 8 bases between. Here the CDR3 DNA reads TGTGCCAGCAGTGAAGATTGGGAGAAAAACATTCAGTACTTC. It encodes CASSEDWEKNIQYF.

In this sample, this clone turned up a few times. This sequence joins TRBV5-6 and TRBJ1-2; TRBD1 aligns across 8 bases. Trimming cost V 3 bases and J 5 bases; bases outside gene matches: 9. Looked up from germline, CDR1 is SGHDT and CDR2 is YYEEEE. CDR3 length: 15 amino acids. CDR3 bases: TGTGCCAGCAGCTCGTTCACAGGGGGTGGTTATGGCTACACCTTC. Its protein product is CASSSFTGGGYGYTF.

DNA of the CDR3: TGCAGCGTTCTACAGAGAAACACCGGGGAGCTGTTTTTT. It yields the protein CSVLQRNTGELFF. The chain links TRBV29-1 to TRBJ2-2, with unresolved D. CDR1 SQVTM and CDR2 ANQGSEA come from the germline V gene. The CDR3 extends over 13 amino acids. The germline V and J ends were trimmed by 5 bases and 2 bases, with 9 bases remaining between them.

The V call is TRBV6-1, the J call TRBJ2-7; D is perhaps TRBD2 (5 bases). The V and J ends lost 7 bases and 0 bases respectively, with 16 bases between them. Germline values: CDR1 MNHNS, CDR2 SASEGT. The CDR3 length is 15 residues. DNA of the CDR3: TGTGCCAGCACCCCGCCAGGAAGCGGCTCCTACGAGCAGTACTTC. It translates to CASTPPGSGSYEQYF.

This chain uses TRBV18 with TRBJ1-1; D ambiguous. This CDR3 region has 13 residues. V was clipped by 2 bases and J by 1 base, with 5 bases between them. The germline V gene has CDR1 KGHSH and CDR2 LQKENI. CDR3 sequence (DNA): TGTGCCAGCTCACCAGGTGAGAACACTGAAGCTTTCTTT. Translation: CASSPGENTEAFF.

This clone has more than one count but fewer than ten. A much larger clone lies a single base off, so this may be a read error. Additional DNA sequences in this sample encode the identical CDR3. This chain links TRBV2 with TRBJ2-7, with D tentatively TRBD2 (5 bases). V lost 8 bases to trimming and J lost 4 bases, with 6 bases between them. Germline assignment: CDR1 SNHLY and CDR2 FYNNEI. This CDR3 comprises 10 residues. The CDR3 loop reads CASGEYEQYF. CDR3 coding DNA: TGTGCCAGCGGGGAGTACGAGCAGTACTTC.

A few counts support this clone. Additional DNA sequences in this sample encode the identical CDR3. The rearrangement joins TRBV9 to TRBJ2-7, with D perhaps matching TRBD2 (6 bases). This CDR3 spans 14 amino acids. V was pared by 0 bases and J by 0 bases, with 7 bases between. CDR1 is SGDLS, CDR2 YYNGEE, per germline. The CDR3 here is CASSVGGDSYEQYF. CDR3 nucleotide sequence: TGTGCCAGCAGCGTAGGGGGGGACTCCTACGAGCAGTACTTC.

The chain is built from TRBV7-8 and TRBJ2-3; 11 bases match TRBD2. The germline V gene has CDR1 SGHVS and CDR2 FQNEAQ. This CDR3 contains 17 residues. V was pared by 7 bases and J by 3 bases, with 12 bases of the junction left unmatched. The CDR3 sequence is CASTYGSGGAKTDTQYF. The DNA for the CDR3 is TGTGCCAGCACCTATGGTAGCGGGGGGGCCAAAACAGATACGCAGTATTTT.

This clone was seen only a few times. This sample includes further DNA sequences coding for the same CDR3. The J gene is TRBJ2-3, the V gene TRBV18; TRBD2 matches at 8 bases. Germline CDR1 is KGHSH and CDR2 is LQKENI. The CDR3 loop spans 15 amino acids. After removal of 2 bases from V and 1 base from J, the junction contained 2 bases not matched to a gene. The CDR3 nucleotides are TGTGCCAGCTCACCAAGTAGCGGGGGCACAGATACGCAGTATTTT. It yields the protein CASSPSSGGTDTQYF.

This sequence joins TRBV5-6 and TRBJ1-2; D gene ambiguous. Trimming pared 3 bases from V and 8 bases from J, leaving 14 bases between. Germline V gene sequence: CDR1 SGHDT, CDR2 YYEEEE. This CDR3 is built from 13 residues. In nucleotides, the CDR3 is TGTGCCAGCAGCTCGACTTCAGTAAGCGGCTACACCTTC. Its protein product is CASSSTSVSGYTF.

The V and J genes are TRBV7-2 and TRBJ2-3; 9 bases match TRBD1. The CDR3 is made up of 14 amino acids. The germline CDR1 and CDR2 sequences are SGHTA and FQGNSA. V shed 5 bases and J 5 bases; nucleotides not matched to a gene: 5. The CDR3 here is CASSRGQGIDTQYF. DNA for the CDR3: TGTGCCAGCAGCCGTGGACAGGGGATAGATACGCAGTATTTT.

A remark on this clone: The likely explanation is a read error, given a far larger clone one base away. The gene calls are TRBV29-1 and TRBJ1-2; D gene ambiguous. Germline assignment: CDR1 SQVTM and CDR2 ANQGSEA. The CDR3 is 12 amino acids. V dropped 4 bases and J dropped 4 bases, with 10 bases sitting between them. This chain's CDR3 is CSVGSRSYGYTF. CDR3 sequence (DNA): TGCAGCGTTGGTTCTAGGTCCTATGGCTACACCTTC.

The chain combines TRBV19 with TRBJ1-2; D not certain. The V end lost 6 bases, the J end lost 8 bases, and 13 bases lay between the germline ends. CDR3 length: 12 amino acids. Germline CDR1 LNHDA, CDR2 SQIVND (reference sequence). CDR3 sequence reads: CASRGNYGGYTF. CDR3 nucleotides: TGTGCCAGTAGAGGCAACTATGGGGGCTACACCTTC.

The chain employs TRBV10-2 and TRBJ2-2; the match to TRBD1 covers 7 bases. V lost 7 bases, J lost 6 bases, and 8 bases stayed unmatched. This CDR3 contains 14 residues. Germline-derived CDR1 and CDR2 are WSHSY and SAAADI. This CDR3 reads CASKADRAPGELFF. For the CDR3, the DNA is TGCGCCAGCAAGGCTGACAGGGCCCCCGGGGAGCTGTTTTTT.

The chain combines TRBV7-9 with TRBJ1-2; 9 nucleotides align to TRBD1. This CDR3 is 16 amino acids long. The junction had 13 bases not matched to a gene; V was cut back by 4 bases and J by 7 bases. Per the germline V gene, CDR1 is SEHNR and CDR2 is FQNEAQ (reference sequence). The DNA of the CDR3 is TGTGCCAGCAGCTACGCATCCGGGACAGGGCCCCTTGGCTACACCTTC. Protein: CASSYASGTGPLGYTF.

The J gene is TRBJ1-2, the V gene TRBV5-6; 8 positions match TRBD1. The length of the CDR3 is 15 residues. V was clipped by 1 base and J by 9 bases; unmatched bases: 11. CDR1 and CDR2 from the germline V gene are SGHDT and YYEEEE. The CDR3 is CASSLTAGGRSSYTF. The CDR3 DNA follows: TGTGCCAGCAGCTTGACCGCAGGGGGCAGGAGTAGCTACACCTTC.

V usage is TRBV7-9 and J usage is TRBJ2-5; D is possibly TRBD1 or TRBD2 (6 bases each). The ends were cut back, 1 base at V and 5 bases at J, with 17 bases in the middle. CDR1 and CDR2 (germline): SEHNR, FQNEAQ (reference sequence). The CDR3 totals 16 residues. Here the CDR3 reads CASSLGLRGLPETQYF. The CDR3 nucleotides read TGTGCCAGCAGCTTAGGTTTACGGGGGCTTCCCGAGACCCAGTACTTC.

This clone was picked up a small number of times. The chain is built from TRBV5-8 and TRBJ1-6; no clear D. CDR3 length: 15 amino acids. The V end lost 8 bases, the J end lost 6 bases, and 18 bases lay between the germline ends. Germline V lookup: CDR1 SGHTS, CDR2 YDEGEE. The CDR3 coding sequence is TGTGCCAGTGAGGGAGGACCGAAGCGTAATTCACCCCTCCACTTT. Translation gives CASEGGPKRNSPLHF.